This T cell receptor (beta chain) originates from a study of cytomegalovirus exposure and HLA in healthy donors. Study observations and caveats: Investigators reported 150 to 200 TCR beta chains as tied to cytomegalovirus. Productive status was seen about 90% or about 30% of the time for most TCR beta V segments in an earlier analysis.

About this clone itself: Its antigen is undetermined.

The PCR was carried out with 60 Vbeta primers and 13 Jbeta primers. Libraries were prepared by immunoSEQ multiplex PCR; TCRdb keeps only in-frame clonotypes and omits some of them. This sample contains roughly 140,000 clones. From germline, CDR1 is MDHEN and CDR2 SYDVKM. Trimming took 3 bases from V and 7 from J, leaving 18 bases between them. This CDR3 is built from 15 residues. These donors, healthy bone marrow donors, were studied. Sequencing was carried out using PBMCs. This TCR was sampled from a man aged 35 to 55 in good health and CMV-seronegative. The genes are TRBV28 and TRBJ1-2; a possible D gene is TRBD1 (6 bases). The CDR3 loop reads CASSFPGNRAGGYTF. Written as DNA, the CDR3 is TGTGCCAGCAGTTTTCCCGGAAACAGGGCGGGTGGCTACACCTTC.